The text below deals with one TCR beta chain. Its target is unknown. One junction end does not reproduce the germline sequence, and a read error may be involved. This entry belongs to a study of molecular identifiers for immune sequencing clone quantification. Overall study context: Replicate experiments divided RNA from around 20,000 or 100,000 naive CD8 cells into five parts and sequenced four. Study conclusions and caveats: Identical TCR molecules that share a barcode could lead to an underestimation of highly expanded clone sizes. In naive cells, clones above 20 RNA copies held under 1% of molecules, whereas in effector cells they held over 97%.

Sorting recovered naive CD8 T cells on a CD8+CD4-CCR7+CD45RA+ profile. TCRdb re-called the PCR reads with MiXCR, one entry per CDR3 protein. Of around 100,000 distinct CDR3 sequences listed, 30% to 45% were seen once; the top ten hold around a tenth. Looked up from germline, CDR1 is SNHLY and CDR2 is FYNNEI. The CDR3 loop spans 15 amino acids. Specimen: naive CD8+ T cells from blood, with Jurkat cell RNA spiked in. Subset of the sample: FACS-sorted CD8+CD4-CCR7+CD45RA+ naive T cells. This clonotype was sampled from a human donor in good health. Some libraries in this study had Jurkat cell RNA spiked in. The J gene is TRBJ2-1, the V gene TRBV2; 7 positions agree with TRBD2. The CDR3 DNA reads as TGTGCCAGCCCTAAGCCAGCGGGGAACTACAATGAGCTGTTCTTC. This codes for CASPKPAGNYNELFF.